This T cell receptor beta chain is from a study of blood T cell repertoires in COVID-19. V shed 10 bases and J shed 3 bases, with 21 bases lying between them. Germline CDR1 reads ENHRY; CDR2 reads SYGVKD. This CDR3 region has 16 residues. Data came from immunoSEQ multiplex PCR; TCRdb stores just in-frame clones and leaves some out. In the table there are roughly 200,000 clones, 85% to 90% of which are singletons. Sequenced: peripheral blood. This clonotype originated in a man aged 50 or older with acute or convalescent COVID-19. The V gene is TRBV10-3, the J gene TRBJ1-4, with a possible D match to TRBD1 (6 bases). The CDR3 DNA sequence: TGTGCCACCCGCATGGGGGGGCGCGGAGCTAATGAAAAACTGTTTTTT. Its translation is CATRMGGRGANEKLFF.